This entry features one T cell receptor (beta chain) sequence. The antigen remains unidentified. Roughly 100,000 TCR templates underwent assay in each sample. TCRdb keeps only in-frame clones here, not all; method: immunoSEQ multiplex PCR. The sample lists about 99,000 clones; roughly 92% were seen once. The data were obtained in a study of siplizumab effects on memory and regulatory T cells. Study outcomes and limitations: Among mappable alloreactive CD4+ clones, the Treg-derived fraction averaged around 63% with siplizumab versus roughly 27% in controls. Unstimulated naive T cells seemed to show more diversity than memory cells did, and they also seemed to be among the major contributors to the alloresponse. Siplizumab produced a significant reduction in alloreactive sequences that were traceable to unstimulated CD4+ memory cells.

The CDR3 covers 15 residues. Per germline, CDR1 MGHRA and CDR2 YSYEKL. The V end was cut by 3 bases, the J end by 4 bases, with 13 bases between. The TCR comes from a human donor in good health. This chain joins TRBV4-1 and TRBJ1-5; no clear D gene. The sample was Tregs sorted from blood. The CDR3 loop is CASSQADRENQPQHF. The CDR3 bases are TGCGCCAGCAGCCAGGCGGATAGAGAAAATCAGCCCCAGCATTTT.